This TCR beta chain was profiled in a study of blood T cell repertoires in COVID-19. In the study overall: Samples taken during acute and convalescent COVID-19 were collected in the United States, Italy and Spain. In each case, the material was cDNA or gDNA derived from T cells, B-cell-depleted T cells, or PBMCs.

The ends lost 7 bases at V and 1 base at J; junction bases unmatched: 3. CDR3 length: 13 amino acids. CDR1 and CDR2 from the germline V gene are SQVTM and ANQGSEA. Per the study methods: Estimation of nucleated cell counts was performed using reference gene primer amplification. The protocol was immunoSEQ multiplex PCR, while the TCRdb copy is restricted to in-frame clones and leaves out a portion. V, J and clone size are those of that table, while D and trimming were read from the DNA. Of approximately 160,000 clones in the sample, roughly 88% were seen once. This chain uses TRBV29-1 with TRBJ2-3, with 9 bases identical to TRBD2. The sample consisted of peripheral blood. This clonotype was obtained from an elderly woman with active or convalescent COVID-19. The CDR3 here is CSEQRGGTDTQYF. The CDR3 DNA follows: TGCAGCGAACAGCGGGGGGGCACAGATACGCAGTATTTT.